This T cell receptor beta chain was recorded in a study of cytomegalovirus exposure and HLA in healthy donors. Germline V CDR1 and CDR2: MNHEY, SMNVEV (reference sequence). The ends lost 6 bases at V and 5 bases at J; junction bases unmatched: 4. This CDR3 spans 14 amino acids. PCR was performed using 60 Vbeta and 13 Jbeta primers. The method was immunoSEQ multiplex PCR; TCRdb's version includes in-frame clones alone and lacks a portion of them. This table holds 100,000 or so clones, about 80% found once. V usage is TRBV27 and J usage is TRBJ2-7; TRBD2 aligns across 13 bases. This sequence was found in a man aged 25-40 years in good health and CMV-seronegative. Sequencing used PBMCs. This CDR3 reads CASRPGLAGDEQYF. Here the CDR3 DNA reads TGTGCCAGCAGGCCTGGACTAGCGGGAGACGAGCAGTACTTC.